This is a list of T cell receptor beta chains from one sample in a study of cytomegalovirus exposure and HLA in healthy donors. The data were produced by immunoSEQ multiplex PCR, yet TCRdb's version contains in-frame clones alone and is incomplete. The repertoire holds 110,000 to 150,000 clones, approximately 70% seen once, with about 2.2% in the top ten. Sequencing was carried out using PBMCs. These receptors were collected from a woman aged 55 to 70 in good health and CMV-seropositive. Each CDR3 is given with its conserved first and last residue. Each record gives: D gene, J gene, V gene, clone size, CDR3 protein, CDR3 DNA. D genes are given only for firm matches. Some rows mark clone size as missing; the rest say once, few, many or name a class of expanded clone.

>TRBD2|TRBJ2-7|TRBV6-6|many
CSSGTSETSYEQYF
TGTTCTTCTGGGACTAGCGAGACTTCCTACGAGCAGTACTTC
>.|TRBJ1-2|TRBV7-9|.
CASSLEGGTNYGYTF
TGTGCCAGCAGCTTAGAGGGAGGGACTAACTATGGCTACACCTTC
>.|TRBJ2-5|TRBV5-6|.
CASSPGQRPHLRETQYF
TGTGCCAGCAGCCCAGGACAGCGACCACACTTAAGGGAGACCCAGTACTTC
>.|TRBJ1-4|TRBV6-6|.
CASSLAGVDEKLFF
TGTGCCAGCAGCTTGGCGGGAGTGGATGAAAAACTGTTTTTT
>.|TRBJ2-2|TRBV2|.
CASRPRVDTGELFF
TGTGCCAGCAGACCCCGAGTCGACACCGGGGAGCTGTTTTTT
>.|TRBJ1-2|TRBV7-2|.
CASSPTRVGYTF
TGTGCCAGCAGCCCAACTAGGGTTGGCTACACCTTC
>TRBD1|TRBJ1-1|TRBV6-6|.
CASRWGQANTEAFF
TGTGCCAGCAGATGGGGACAGGCGAACACTGAAGCTTTCTTT
>.|TRBJ1-1|TRBV5-4|.
CASSIDRNTEAFF
TGTGCCAGCAGCATAGACAGAAACACTGAAGCTTTCTTT
>.|TRBJ2-3|TRBV7-7|few
CASSLGTGSDTQYF
TGTGCCAGCAGCTTAGGCACAGGGTCAGATACGCAGTATTTT
>TRBD1|TRBJ1-5|TRBV5-8|.
CASSYRDRSNQPQHF
TGTGCCAGCAGCTACCGGGACAGGTCCAATCAGCCCCAGCATTTT
>.|TRBJ1-4|TRBV6-5|.
CASSYSMLSNEKLFF
TGTGCCAGCAGTTACTCGATGCTGAGTAATGAAAAACTGTTTTTT
>.|TRBJ1-5|TRBV6-1|.
CASRGDYNQPQHF
TGTGCCAGCAGAGGAGACTACAATCAGCCCCAGCATTTT
>TRBD1|TRBJ1-2|TRBV27|.
CASRRTGEGYGYTF
TGTGCCAGCAGGCGGACAGGGGAGGGCTATGGCTACACCTTC
>TRBD2|TRBJ2-1|TRBV9|few
CASSGGLGLYNEQFF
TGTGCCAGCAGCGGGGGACTAGGTCTATACAATGAGCAGTTCTTC
>TRBD2|TRBJ2-7|TRBV25-1|.
CASSELGGSLDEQYF
TGTGCCAGCAGTGAATTAGGCGGGAGCCTGGACGAGCAGTACTTC
>.|TRBJ2-7|TRBV19|once
CASSIDGSVFGEQYF
TGTGCCAGTAGTATAGATGGCAGCGTGTTCGGGGAGCAGTACTTC
>TRBD1|TRBJ2-5|TRBV28|.
CASRRQGAFVETQYF
TGTGCCAGCAGGAGACAGGGGGCGTTTGTAGAGACCCAGTACTTC
>.|TRBJ2-7|TRBV28|.
CASSSPGLTNEQYF
TGTGCCAGCAGTTCACCCGGACTAACGAACGAGCAGTACTTC
>.|TRBJ2-5|TRBV9|.
CASSVATGRGQETQYF
TGTGCCAGCAGCGTAGCTACAGGGAGGGGACAAGAGACCCAGTACTTC
>.|TRBJ2-7|TRBV9|.
CASSVGAEFYEQYF
TGTGCCAGCAGCGTAGGCGCCGAGTTCTACGAGCAGTACTTC
>.|TRBJ1-5|TRBV10-2|.
CASAHGGSQQPQHF
TGCGCCAGCGCCCACGGAGGTTCGCAACAGCCCCAGCATTTT
>.|TRBJ1-2|TRBV28|.
CASAERRGNYGYTF
TGTGCCAGCGCCGAAAGGAGGGGTAACTATGGCTACACCTTC
>.|TRBJ1-2|TRBV6-1|.
CASRHTGVYGYTF
TGTGCCAGCAGACACACAGGAGTCTATGGCTACACCTTC
>TRBD2|TRBJ2-5|TRBV7-7|few
CASSSISGEEETQYF
TGTGCTAGCAGCTCAATTAGCGGGGAGGAAGAGACCCAGTACTTC
>.|TRBJ1-1|TRBV27|.
CASSLQGNTEAFF
TGTGCCAGCAGTTTACAGGGAAACACTGAAGCTTTCTTT
>.|TRBJ1-2|TRBV4-1|.
CASSQAPRAWDGYTF
TGCGCCAGCAGCCAAGCCCCGCGGGCTTGGGATGGCTACACCTTC
>TRBD1|TRBJ1-2|TRBV6-1|.
CASRRTGSDYGYTF
TGTGCCAGCAGGAGGACAGGGTCTGACTATGGCTACACCTTC
>TRBD1|TRBJ1-2|TRBV7-8|.
CASRLKTGGVSGYTF
TGTGCCAGCAGGTTAAAGACAGGGGGTGTCTCTGGCTACACCTTC
>.|TRBJ1-1|TRBV6-5|.
CASSQGTEAFF
TGTGCCAGCAGTCAGGGAACTGAAGCTTTCTTT
>TRBD1|TRBJ1-1|TRBV5-1|.
CASSPGTGGYFTEAFF
TGCGCCAGCAGCCCCGGGACAGGGGGCTATTTCACTGAAGCTTTCTTT
>TRBD1|TRBJ2-2|TRBV4-1|.
CASSQGPGQGAANTGELFF
TGCGCCAGCAGCCAAGGCCCGGGACAGGGGGCTGCGAACACCGGGGAGCTGTTTTTT
>.|TRBJ2-6|TRBV19|.
CASSIGPGLGGANVLTF
TGTGCCAGTAGTATAGGGCCAGGGCTAGGCGGGGCCAACGTCCTGACTTTC
>.|TRBJ2-3|TRBV29-1|once
CSVQEARDTQYF
TGCAGCGTTCAAGAAGCCCGGGATACGCAGTATTTT
>.|TRBJ1-5|TRBV6-6|.
CASSPRPNLSNQPQHF
TGTGCCAGCAGTCCCAGGCCCAACCTTAGCAATCAGCCCCAGCATTTT
>.|TRBJ1-4|TRBV6-5|few
CASSWGRANEKLFF
TGTGCCAGCAGTTGGGGGCGGGCTAATGAAAAACTGTTTTTT
>.|TRBJ2-5|TRBV19|few
CASSIGVLDTGVETQYF
TGTGCCAGTAGTATAGGGGTCTTAGACACCGGGGTGGAGACCCAGTACTTC
>.|TRBJ2-7|TRBV10-3|.
CAISGTQSSYEQYF
TGTGCCATCAGTGGGACACAGAGCTCCTACGAGCAGTACTTC
>.|TRBJ2-5|TRBV4-2|.
CASSQRAEGETQYF
TGTGCCAGCAGCCAAAGGGCAGAGGGAGAGACCCAGTACTTC
>.|TRBJ2-2|TRBV18|.
CASSPGPNTGELFF
TGTGCCAGCTCACCGGGCCCCAACACCGGGGAGCTGTTTTTT
>.|TRBJ1-3|TRBV4-1|.
CASSPQGHGNTIYF
TGCGCCAGCAGCCCACAGGGCCATGGAAACACCATATATTTT
>.|TRBJ2-7|TRBV18|.
CASSATEAYEQYF
TGTGCCAGCTCAGCGACTGAGGCCTACGAGCAGTACTTC
>.|TRBJ1-2|TRBV28|once
CATRQQVDYGYTF
TGTGCCACCCGGCAACAGGTTGACTATGGCTACACCTTC
>TRBD1|TRBJ2-2|TRBV18|.
CASSPSGQATGELFF
TGTGCCAGCTCACCTAGTGGACAGGCCACCGGGGAGCTGTTTTTT
>.|TRBJ1-2|TRBV30|.
CAWSLRQWAYGYTF
TGTGCCTGGAGTCTCCGTCAGTGGGCCTATGGCTACACCTTC
>.|TRBJ1-2|TRBV5-4|.
CASSLGQGRKGYTF
TGTGCCAGCAGCTTGGGCCAGGGAAGGAAGGGCTACACCTTC
>.|TRBJ2-2|TRBV10-3|.
CAISAPGPGELFF
TGTGCCATCAGTGCCCCGGGTCCCGGGGAGCTGTTTTTT
>.|TRBJ1-2|TRBV28|few
CATLSNYGYTF
TGTGCCACCCTATCTAACTATGGCTACACCTTC
>TRBD1|TRBJ1-4|TRBV7-9|.
CASSITGGTNEKLFF
TGTGCCAGCAGCATCACAGGGGGGACTAATGAAAAACTGTTTTTT
>.|TRBJ2-5|TRBV6-6|few
CASSPGQETQYF
TGTGCCAGCAGCCCAGGGCAAGAGACCCAGTACTTC
>.|TRBJ1-1|TRBV7-9|.
CASSVAGTEAFF
TGTGCCAGCTCAGTGGCGGGCACTGAAGCTTTCTTT
>TRBD1|TRBJ2-5|TRBV5-1|.
CASSRTGGGETQYF
TGCGCCAGCAGCCGGACAGGGGGCGGGGAGACCCAGTACTTC